This record concerns one TCR beta chain sequence. Its target is not known. Germline V gives CDR1 SNHLY, CDR2 FYNNEI. CDR3 length: 13 amino acids. Losses at the gene ends were 8 bases for V and 3 bases for J; bases not matched to a gene: 5. This specimen comes from a study of T cell responses to AZD1222 COVID-19 vaccine. Overall study results and limits: The peak T cell response came first, and repertoires were sampled only after it.

The assay was immunoSEQ multiplex PCR, and TCRdb's table has in-frame clones only and misses some. The sample has tens of thousands of clones, around nine tenths seen once. This TCR was sampled from an adult who received the AZD1222 COVID-19 vaccine. The chain combines TRBV2 with TRBJ1-1, with 8 bases that match TRBD1. Sequencing used peripheral blood, obtained 28 days after the second AZD1222 dose. As DNA, the CDR3 is TGTGCCAGCGTAAGACAGGGGTACACTGAAGCTTTCTTT. It codes for CASVRQGYTEAFF. The entire variable domain, with the rest obtained from reference TRBV2 and TRBJ1-1, is as follows: EPEVTQTPSHQVTQMGQEVILRCVPISNHLYFYWYRQILGQKVEFLVSFYNNEISEKSEIFDDQFSVERPDGSNFTLKIRSTKLEDSAMYFCASVRQGYTEAFFGQGTRLTVV.